This T cell receptor beta chain came from a study of cytomegalovirus exposure and HLA in healthy donors. Whole-study context: Tens of millions of unique TCRs, all from HLA-typed donors, were included in an early release of the data.

As to this clone: The antigen remains undetermined.

This CDR3 region has 15 residues. The germline gives CDR1 SGDLS, CDR2 YYNGEE. Losses at the gene ends were 7 bases for V and 1 base for J; bases not matched to a gene: 7. General observations from the study: A link between a missense DCLRE1C variant and TCR beta V- and J-gene trimming emerged from a later analysis. 150 or so TCR beta chains were listed as cytomegalovirus-associated.

With 60 Vbeta and 13 Jbeta primers, the PCR was carried out. Clones were sequenced by immunoSEQ multiplex PCR, and TCRdb holds only the in-frame ones, with some missing. The sample lists approximately 200,000 clones, roughly 85% seen once, with 3.5% to 5% in the top ten. This chain uses TRBV9 with TRBJ2-1; TRBD2 agrees at 8 bases. The receptor was derived from a woman in her thirties in good health and CMV-seropositive. The specimen was PBMCs. The CDR3 DNA follows: TGTGCCAGCGGCCCAACTAGCGGATCCTACAATGAGCAGTTCTTC. Its translation: CASGPTSGSYNEQFF.